This TCR beta chain was retrieved from a study of blood T cell repertoires in COVID-19. For the study at large: The United States, Italy and Spain supplied acute and convalescent COVID-19 samples.

Participant ages covered about 18 to 89 years across 25 or so US areas. What the recovered Cohort 3 donors had was two negative PCRs, clearance, or symptom resolution. Original data processing: Cell counts per sample came from amplifying reference gene primers. Method: immunoSEQ multiplex PCR; TCRdb's copy keeps in-frame clones and lacks some. V and J calls and clone size are those listed in that table; D and trimming were worked out from the DNA. Here the sample spans under 150,000 clones, around 85% being singletons. CDR1 and CDR2 from the germline V gene are GTSNPN and SVGIG (reference sequence). The CDR3 length is 14 residues. The J segment lost 8 bases and the V segment lost 7 bases, leaving 13 bases of the junction unmatched.

The receptor was isolated from a middle-aged woman who had recovered from COVID-19. The rearrangement joins TRBV30 to TRBJ2-3; 9 bases are a match to TRBD2. The specimen sequenced was PBMCs or T cells enriched from blood (not recorded which). CDR3 nucleotide sequence: TGTGCCTACCAAGGGCGGGAGGGCCTTGTTACGCAGTATTTT. As protein: CAYQGREGLVTQYF.